The T cell receptor (beta chain) described here comes from a study of blood T cell repertoires in COVID-19. Background on the study: The origin of the acute and convalescent COVID-19 samples was the United States, Italy and Spain. In each case, the material was cDNA or gDNA derived from T cells, B-cell-depleted T cells, or PBMCs.

Profiled with immunoSEQ multiplex PCR; TCRdb holds only in-frame clones, not every one. Counted here are roughly 200,000 clones, 65% to 90% occurring once; the ten biggest clones make up 12%. There are a few counts of this clone. Participants came from roughly 25 US areas, aged about 18 to 89 years. With V trimmed by 4 bases and J by 3 bases, 8 bases remained unmatched. This CDR3 region has 16 residues. CDR1 SGHTA and CDR2 FQGNSA come from the germline V gene. This TCR was recovered from a middle-aged man who had recovered from COVID-19. The sample consisted of PBMCs or T cells enriched from blood (not recorded which). The rearrangement uses TRBV7-2 and TRBJ2-1; 8 bases fit TRBD1. The CDR3 sequence is CASSSGQGGLYNEQFF. The CDR3 DNA reads TGTGCCAGCAGCTCCGGACAGGGAGGTCTCTACAATGAGCAGTTCTTC.